This TCR beta chain originates from a study of PD-1 blockade in classical Hodgkin lymphoma. A word on this clone: The antigen is undetermined.

Assay used: immunoSEQ multiplex PCR; TCRdb lists only in-frame clones, some missing. The table records about 15,000 clones, about nine tenths of them present only once. Study-level results: Reported baseline diversity: healthy donors highest, relapsed/refractory patients lowest. Although disease activity or prior therapy may be involved, causes of the repertoire differences remain undefined.

The V gene's germline CDR1 is SGHVS and CDR2 FQNEAQ. The V gene lost 6 bases and the J gene lost 3 bases, with 14 bases spanning the gap. This CDR3 is built from 15 residues. Documented time point: newly diagnosed, previously untreated cHL patient sample. CD8+ T cell isolation from thawed PBMCs was performed by magnetic negative selection. Comparison used PBMCs from newly diagnosed, untreated classical Hodgkin lymphoma. The rearrangement joins TRBV7-8 to TRBJ1-4; D is ambiguous. The sample consisted of CD8+ T cells from blood. The sequence was collected from a human donor with classical Hodgkin lymphoma. In DNA form, the CDR3 reads TGTGCCAGCAGGGCGAATCAGGTTTCTAATGAAAAACTGTTTTTT. Protein product: CASRANQVSNEKLFF.